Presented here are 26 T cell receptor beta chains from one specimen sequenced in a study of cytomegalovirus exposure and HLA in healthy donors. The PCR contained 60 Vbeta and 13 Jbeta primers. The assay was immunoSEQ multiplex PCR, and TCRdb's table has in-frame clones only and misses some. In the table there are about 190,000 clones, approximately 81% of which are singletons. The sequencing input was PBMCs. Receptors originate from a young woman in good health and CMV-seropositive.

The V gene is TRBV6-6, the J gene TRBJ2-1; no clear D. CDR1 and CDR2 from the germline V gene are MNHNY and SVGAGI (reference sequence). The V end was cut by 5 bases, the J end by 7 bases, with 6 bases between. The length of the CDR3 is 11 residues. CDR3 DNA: TGTGCCAGCAGTCTCGGGAATGAGCAGTTCTTC. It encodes CASSLGNEQFF.

The CDR3 here is CASSFLDAYYEQYV. The CDR3 DNA reads as TGTGCCAGCAGCTTCCTCGACGCCTACTACGAGCAGTACGTC. The chain joins TRBV11-2 to TRBJ2-7, with D unclear. CDR3 size: 14 residues. Germline V lookup: CDR1 SGHAT, CDR2 FQNNGV. The V and J ends lost 3 bases and 3 bases respectively, with 12 bases between them.

CDR3 region: CASSQEDRGLVNIQYF. As DNA, the CDR3 is TGCGCCAGCAGCCAAGAGGACAGGGGGCTCGTAAACATTCAGTACTTC. The V and J genes are TRBV4-1 and TRBJ2-4, with TRBD1 matching 11 bases. In germline, CDR1 is MGHRA, CDR2 YSYEKL. This CDR3 is built from 16 residues. J was trimmed by 6 bases and V by 0 bases; bases with no gene match: 4.

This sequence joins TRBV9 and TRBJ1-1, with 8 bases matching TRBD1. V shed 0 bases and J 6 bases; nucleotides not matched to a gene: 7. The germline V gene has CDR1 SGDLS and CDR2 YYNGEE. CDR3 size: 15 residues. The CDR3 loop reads CASSVEEGQGAEAFF. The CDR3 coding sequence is TGTGCCAGCAGCGTAGAGGAAGGACAGGGAGCTGAAGCTTTCTTT. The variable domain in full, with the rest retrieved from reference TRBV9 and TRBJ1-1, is DSGVTQTPKHLITATGQRVTLRCSPRSGDLSVYWYQQSLDQGLQFLIQYYNGEERAKGNILERFSAQQFPDLHSELNLSSLELGDSALYFCASSVEEGQGAEAFFGQGTRLTVV.

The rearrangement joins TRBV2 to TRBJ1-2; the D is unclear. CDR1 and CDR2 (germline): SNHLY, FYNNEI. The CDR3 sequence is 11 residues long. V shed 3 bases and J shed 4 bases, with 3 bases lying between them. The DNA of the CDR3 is TGTGCCAGCAGTGACATCTATGGCTACACCTTC. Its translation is CASSDIYGYTF.

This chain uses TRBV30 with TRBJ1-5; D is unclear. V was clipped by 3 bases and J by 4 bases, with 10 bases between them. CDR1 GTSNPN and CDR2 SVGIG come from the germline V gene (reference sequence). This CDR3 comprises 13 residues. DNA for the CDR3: TGTGCCTGGAGCCGCCGGGAAAATCAGCCCCAGCATTTT. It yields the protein CAWSRRENQPQHF.

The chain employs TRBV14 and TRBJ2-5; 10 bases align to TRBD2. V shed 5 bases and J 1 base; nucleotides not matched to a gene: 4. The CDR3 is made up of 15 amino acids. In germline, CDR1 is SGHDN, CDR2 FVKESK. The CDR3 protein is CASSVRTSGQETQYF. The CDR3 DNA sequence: TGTGCCAGCAGCGTTCGGACTAGCGGCCAAGAGACCCAGTACTTC. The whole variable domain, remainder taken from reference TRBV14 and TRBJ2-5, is EAGVTQFPSHSVIEKGQTVTLRCDPISGHDNLYWYRRVMGKEIKFLLHFVKESKQDESGMPNNRFLAERTGGTYSTLKVQPAELEDSGVYFCASSVRTSGQETQYFGPGTRLLVL.

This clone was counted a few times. The CDR3 is CASSLDPIYEQYF. CDR3 DNA sequence: TGTGCCAGCAGCTTAGATCCCATCTACGAGCAGTACTTC. The chain joins TRBV7-2 to TRBJ2-7; D is undetermined. The V end was cut by 1 base, the J end by 3 bases, with 7 bases between. Germline V gene lookup returns CDR1 SGHTA and CDR2 FQGNSA. CDR3 length equals 13 residues.

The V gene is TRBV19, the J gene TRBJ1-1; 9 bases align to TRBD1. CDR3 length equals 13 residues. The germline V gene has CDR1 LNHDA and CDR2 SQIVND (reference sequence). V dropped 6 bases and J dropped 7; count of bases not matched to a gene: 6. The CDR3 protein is CASRPGQGREAFF. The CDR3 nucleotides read TGTGCCAGTAGGCCGGGACAGGGACGTGAAGCTTTCTTT.

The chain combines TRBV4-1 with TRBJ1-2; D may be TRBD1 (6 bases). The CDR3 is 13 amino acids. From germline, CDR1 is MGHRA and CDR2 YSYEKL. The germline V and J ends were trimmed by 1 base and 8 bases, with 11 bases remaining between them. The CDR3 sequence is CASSQVNREGYTF. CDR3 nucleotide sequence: TGCGCCAGCAGCCAAGTGAACAGGGAAGGCTACACCTTC.

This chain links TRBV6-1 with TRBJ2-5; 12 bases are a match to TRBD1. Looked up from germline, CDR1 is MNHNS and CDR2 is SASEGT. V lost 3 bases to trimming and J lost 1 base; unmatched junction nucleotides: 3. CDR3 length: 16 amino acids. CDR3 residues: CASSDGTGGLQETQYF. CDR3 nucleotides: TGTGCCAGCAGTGATGGGACAGGGGGCCTCCAAGAGACCCAGTACTTC.

The CDR3 DNA follows: TGTGCCAGCAGCGGTCCGGGACTAGCGTCCTACAATGAGCAGTTCTTC. Its protein is CASSGPGLASYNEQFF. The chain employs TRBV9 and TRBJ2-1; 10 nucleotides agree with TRBD2. The CDR3 length is 16 residues. The V gene end was trimmed by 3 bases and the J gene end by 1 base; junction bases not matched to a gene: 4. The germline CDR1 and CDR2 sequences are SGDLS and YYNGEE.

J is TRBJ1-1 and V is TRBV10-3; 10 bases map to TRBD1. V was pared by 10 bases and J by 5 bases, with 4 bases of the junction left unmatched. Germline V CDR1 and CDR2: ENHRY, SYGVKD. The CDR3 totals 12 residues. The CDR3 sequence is CATRQGATEAFF. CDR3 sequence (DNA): TGTGCCACCAGACAGGGGGCAACTGAAGCTTTCTTT.

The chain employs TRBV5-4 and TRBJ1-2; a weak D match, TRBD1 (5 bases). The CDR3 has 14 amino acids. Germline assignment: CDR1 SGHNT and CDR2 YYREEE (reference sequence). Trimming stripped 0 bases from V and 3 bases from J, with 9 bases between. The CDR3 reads CASSLEGRDYGYTF. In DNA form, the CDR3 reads TGTGCCAGCAGCTTGGAGGGGCGCGACTATGGCTACACCTTC.

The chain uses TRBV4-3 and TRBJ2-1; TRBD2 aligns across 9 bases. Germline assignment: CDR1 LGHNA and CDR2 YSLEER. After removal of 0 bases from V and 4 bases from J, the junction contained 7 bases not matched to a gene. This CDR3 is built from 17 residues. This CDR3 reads CASSQDLRGGGYNEQFF. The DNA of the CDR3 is TGCGCCAGCAGCCAAGATTTGCGGGGGGGCGGGTACAATGAGCAGTTCTTC.

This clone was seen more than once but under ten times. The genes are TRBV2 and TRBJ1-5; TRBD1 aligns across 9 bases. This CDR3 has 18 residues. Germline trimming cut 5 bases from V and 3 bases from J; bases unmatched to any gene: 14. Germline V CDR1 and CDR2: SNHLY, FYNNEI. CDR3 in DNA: TGTGCCAGCAGTTTGAGGGGACAGGGTACCCTCAACAATCAGCCCCAGCATTTT. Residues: CASSLRGQGTLNNQPQHF.

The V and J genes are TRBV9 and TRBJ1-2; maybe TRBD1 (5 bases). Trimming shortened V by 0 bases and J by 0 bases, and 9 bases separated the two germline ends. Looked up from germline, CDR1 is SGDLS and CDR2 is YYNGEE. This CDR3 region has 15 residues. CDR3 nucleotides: TGTGCCAGCAGCGTAGTGTCAGGGTCTAACTATGGCTACACCTTC. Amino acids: CASSVVSGSNYGYTF. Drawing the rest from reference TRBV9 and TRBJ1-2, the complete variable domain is DSGVTQTPKHLITATGQRVTLRCSPRSGDLSVYWYQQSLDQGLQFLIQYYNGEERAKGNILERFSAQQFPDLHSELNLSSLELGDSALYFCASSVVSGSNYGYTFGSGTRLTVV.

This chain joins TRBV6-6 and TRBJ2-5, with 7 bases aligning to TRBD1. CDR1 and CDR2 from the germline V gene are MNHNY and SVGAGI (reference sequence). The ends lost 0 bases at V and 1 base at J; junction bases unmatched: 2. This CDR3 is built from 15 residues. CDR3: CASSYSGQVQETQYF. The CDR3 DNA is TGTGCCAGCAGTTACTCTGGACAGGTCCAAGAGACCCAGTACTTC.

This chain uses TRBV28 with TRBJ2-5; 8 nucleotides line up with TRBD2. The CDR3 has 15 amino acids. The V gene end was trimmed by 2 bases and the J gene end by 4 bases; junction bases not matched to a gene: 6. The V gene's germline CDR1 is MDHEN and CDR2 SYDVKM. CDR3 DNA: TGTGCCAGCAGTTTAGCCGGGGGGGCGGGAGAGACCCAGTACTTC. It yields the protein CASSLAGGAGETQYF.

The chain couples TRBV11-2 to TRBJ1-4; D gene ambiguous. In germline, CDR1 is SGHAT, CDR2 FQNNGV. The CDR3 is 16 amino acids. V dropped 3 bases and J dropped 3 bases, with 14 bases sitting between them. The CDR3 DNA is TGTGCCAGCAGCTTGGAAGCGAGCGGAGCTAATGAAAAACTGTTTTTT. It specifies CASSLEASGANEKLFF.

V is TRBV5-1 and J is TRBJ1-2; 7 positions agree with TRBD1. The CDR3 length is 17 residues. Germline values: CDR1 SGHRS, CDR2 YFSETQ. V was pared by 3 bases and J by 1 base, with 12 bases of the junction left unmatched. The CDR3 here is CASSSNGPRQGNYGYTF. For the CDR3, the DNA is TGCGCCAGCAGCTCGAACGGGCCCAGACAGGGTAACTATGGCTACACCTTC.

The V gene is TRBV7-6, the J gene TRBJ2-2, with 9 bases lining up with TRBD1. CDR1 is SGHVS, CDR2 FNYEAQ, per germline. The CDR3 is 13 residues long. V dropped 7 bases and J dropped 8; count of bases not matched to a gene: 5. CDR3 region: CASMGQGSGELFF. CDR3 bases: TGTGCCAGCATGGGACAGGGATCTGGGGAGCTGTTTTTT.

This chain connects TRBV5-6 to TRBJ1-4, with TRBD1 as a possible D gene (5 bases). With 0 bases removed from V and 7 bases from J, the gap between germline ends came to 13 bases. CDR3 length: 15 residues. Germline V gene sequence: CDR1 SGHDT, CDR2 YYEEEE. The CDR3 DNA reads TGTGCCAGCAGCTTGGGGGGGACTGAAGTTGAAAAACTGTTTTTT. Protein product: CASSLGGTEVEKLFF.

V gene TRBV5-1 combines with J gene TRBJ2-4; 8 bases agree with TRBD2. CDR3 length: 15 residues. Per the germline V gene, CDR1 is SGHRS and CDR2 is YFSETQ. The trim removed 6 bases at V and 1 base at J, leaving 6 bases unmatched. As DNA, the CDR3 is TGCGCCAGCACACGACGGGAGGGGGCCAAAAACATTCAGTACTTC. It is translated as CASTRREGAKNIQYF.

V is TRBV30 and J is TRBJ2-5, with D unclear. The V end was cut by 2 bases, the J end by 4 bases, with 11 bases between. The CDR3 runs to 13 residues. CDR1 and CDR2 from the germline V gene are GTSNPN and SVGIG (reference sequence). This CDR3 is CAWSPTLTETQYF. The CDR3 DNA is TGTGCCTGGAGTCCAACTCTAACAGAGACCCAGTACTTC.

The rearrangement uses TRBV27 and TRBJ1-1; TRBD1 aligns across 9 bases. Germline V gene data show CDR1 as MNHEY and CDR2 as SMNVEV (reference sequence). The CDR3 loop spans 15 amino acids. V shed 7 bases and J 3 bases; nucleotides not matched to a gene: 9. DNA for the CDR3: TGTGCCAGCACTACAAACAGGGGGCGAGACACTGAAGCTTTCTTT. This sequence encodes CASTTNRGRDTEAFF.